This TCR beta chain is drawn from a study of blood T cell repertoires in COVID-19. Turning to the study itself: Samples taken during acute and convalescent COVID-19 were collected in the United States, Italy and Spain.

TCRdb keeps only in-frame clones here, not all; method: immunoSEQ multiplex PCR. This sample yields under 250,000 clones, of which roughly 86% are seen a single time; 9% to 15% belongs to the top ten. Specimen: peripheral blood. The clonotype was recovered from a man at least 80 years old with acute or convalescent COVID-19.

In DNA, the CDR3 is TGTGCCAGCAGCCAAGATCTGGGGCTAACTGAAGCTTTCTTT. Amino acid sequence: CASSQDLGLTEAFF. V gene TRBV14 combines with J gene TRBJ1-1; D perhaps matches TRBD1 (5 bases). This CDR3 spans 14 amino acids. Trimming pared 0 bases from V and 5 bases from J, leaving 10 bases between. Germline CDR1 reads SGHDN; CDR2 reads FVKESK.